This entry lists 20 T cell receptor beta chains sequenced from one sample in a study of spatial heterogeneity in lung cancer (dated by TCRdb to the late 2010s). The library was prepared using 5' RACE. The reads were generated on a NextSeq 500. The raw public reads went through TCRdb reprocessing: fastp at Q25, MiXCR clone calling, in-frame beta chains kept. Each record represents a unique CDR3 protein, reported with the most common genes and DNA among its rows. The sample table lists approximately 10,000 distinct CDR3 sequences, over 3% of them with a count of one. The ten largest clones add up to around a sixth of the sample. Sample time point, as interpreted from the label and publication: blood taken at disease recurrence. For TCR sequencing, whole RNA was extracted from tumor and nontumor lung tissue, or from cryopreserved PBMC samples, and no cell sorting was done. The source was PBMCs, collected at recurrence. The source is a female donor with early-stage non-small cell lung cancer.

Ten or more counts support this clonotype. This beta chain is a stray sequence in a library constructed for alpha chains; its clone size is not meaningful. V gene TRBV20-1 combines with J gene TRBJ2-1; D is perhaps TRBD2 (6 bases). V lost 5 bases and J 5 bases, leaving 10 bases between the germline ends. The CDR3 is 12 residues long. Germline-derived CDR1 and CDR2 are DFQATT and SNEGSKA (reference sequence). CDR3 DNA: TGCAGTGCTCTCGGGACTGACAATGAGCAGTTCTTC. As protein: CSALGTDNEQFF.

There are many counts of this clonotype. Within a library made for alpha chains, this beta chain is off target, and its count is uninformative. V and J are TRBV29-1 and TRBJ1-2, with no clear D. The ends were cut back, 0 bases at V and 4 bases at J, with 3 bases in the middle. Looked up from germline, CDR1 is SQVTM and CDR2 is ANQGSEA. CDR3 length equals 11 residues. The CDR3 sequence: CSVEDGYGYTF. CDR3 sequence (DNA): TGCAGCGTTGAAGATGGCTATGGCTACACCTTC.

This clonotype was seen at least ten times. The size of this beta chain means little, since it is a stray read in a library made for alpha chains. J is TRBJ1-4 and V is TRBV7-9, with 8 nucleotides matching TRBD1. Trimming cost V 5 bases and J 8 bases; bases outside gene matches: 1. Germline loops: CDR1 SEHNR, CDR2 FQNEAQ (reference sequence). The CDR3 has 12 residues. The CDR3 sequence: CASSRDREKLFF. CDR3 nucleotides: TGTGCCAGCAGCCGGGACAGGGAAAAACTGTTTTTT.

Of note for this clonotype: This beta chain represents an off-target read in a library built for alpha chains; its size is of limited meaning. The CDR3 nucleotides read TGCGCCAGCAGCTTGGATGAGGGGGCAAGCACCTTC. Residues: CASSLDEGASTF. The V call is TRBV5-1, the J call TRBJ1-2, with 7 bases that match TRBD1. The germline V gene has CDR1 SGHRS and CDR2 YFSETQ. CDR3 size: 12 residues. Unmatched junction bases numbered 6, after V lost 0 bases and J lost 13 bases. The whole variable domain, filled in from reference TRBV5-1 and TRBJ1-2, reads KAGVTQTPRYLIKTRGQQVTLSCSPISGHRSVSWYQQTPGQGLQFLFEYFSETQRNKGNFPGRFSGRQFSNSRSEMNVSTLELGDSALYLCASSLDEGASTFGSGTRLTVV.

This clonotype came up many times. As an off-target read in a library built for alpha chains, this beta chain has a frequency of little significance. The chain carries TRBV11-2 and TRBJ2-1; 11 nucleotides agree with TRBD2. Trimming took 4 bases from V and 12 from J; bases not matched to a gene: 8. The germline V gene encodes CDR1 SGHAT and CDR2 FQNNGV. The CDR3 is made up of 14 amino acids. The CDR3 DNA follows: TGTGCCAGCAGCTCCATAGCGGGGGGGCCTACGCAGTTCTTC. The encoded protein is CASSSIAGGPTQFF.

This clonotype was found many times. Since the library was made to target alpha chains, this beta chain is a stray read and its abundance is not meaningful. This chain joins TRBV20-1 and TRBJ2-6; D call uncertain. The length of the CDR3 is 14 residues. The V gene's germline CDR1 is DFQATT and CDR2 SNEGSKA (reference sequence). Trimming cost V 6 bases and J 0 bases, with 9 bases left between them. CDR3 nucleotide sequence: TGCAGTGCCTCCCCCAGCTCTGGGGCCAACGTCCTGACTTTC. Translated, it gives CSASPSSGANVLTF.

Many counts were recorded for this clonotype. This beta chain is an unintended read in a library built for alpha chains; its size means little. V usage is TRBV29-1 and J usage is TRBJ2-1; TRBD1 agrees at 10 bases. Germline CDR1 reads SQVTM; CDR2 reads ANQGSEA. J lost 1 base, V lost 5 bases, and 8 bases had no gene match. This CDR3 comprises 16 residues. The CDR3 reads CSVQTGTGESYNEQFF. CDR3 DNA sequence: TGCAGCGTTCAAACCGGGACAGGGGAGTCCTACAATGAGCAGTTCTTC.

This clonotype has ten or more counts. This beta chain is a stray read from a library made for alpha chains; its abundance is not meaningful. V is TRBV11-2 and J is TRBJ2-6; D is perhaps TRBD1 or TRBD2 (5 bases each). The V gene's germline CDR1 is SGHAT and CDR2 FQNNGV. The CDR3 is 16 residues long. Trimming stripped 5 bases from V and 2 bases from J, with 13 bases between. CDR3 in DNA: TGTGCCAGCAGCGTATTTTCGGGACCTGGGGCCAACGTCCTGACTTTC. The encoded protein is CASSVFSGPGANVLTF.

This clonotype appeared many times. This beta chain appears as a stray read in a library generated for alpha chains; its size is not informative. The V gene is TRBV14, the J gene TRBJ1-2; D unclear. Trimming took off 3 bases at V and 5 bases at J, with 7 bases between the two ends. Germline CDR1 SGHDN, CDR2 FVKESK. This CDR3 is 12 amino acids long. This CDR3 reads CASSHLAYGYTF. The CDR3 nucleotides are TGTGCCAGCAGCCACCTGGCATATGGCTACACCTTC.

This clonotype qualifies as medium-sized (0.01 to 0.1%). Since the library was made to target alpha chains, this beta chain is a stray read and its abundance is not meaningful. The CDR3 region is CASSYGDVDQETQYF. The CDR3 DNA follows: TGTGCCAGCAGTTACGGCGACGTGGACCAAGAGACCCAGTACTTC. The chain has TRBV6-2 or TRBV6-3 and TRBJ2-5; D is unresolved. CDR3 length: 15 amino acids. Germline V gene data show CDR1 as MNHEY and CDR2 as SVGEGT. Trimming left V 2 bases short and J 0 bases short, with 10 bases between.

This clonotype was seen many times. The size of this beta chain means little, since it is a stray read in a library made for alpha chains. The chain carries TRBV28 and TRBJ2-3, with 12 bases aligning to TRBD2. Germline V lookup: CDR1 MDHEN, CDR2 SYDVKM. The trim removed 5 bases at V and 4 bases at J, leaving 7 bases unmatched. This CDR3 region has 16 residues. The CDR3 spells CASSLDLAGGSDTQYF. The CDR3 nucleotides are TGTGCCAGCAGTCTAGATCTAGCGGGGGGGTCAGATACGCAGTATTTT.

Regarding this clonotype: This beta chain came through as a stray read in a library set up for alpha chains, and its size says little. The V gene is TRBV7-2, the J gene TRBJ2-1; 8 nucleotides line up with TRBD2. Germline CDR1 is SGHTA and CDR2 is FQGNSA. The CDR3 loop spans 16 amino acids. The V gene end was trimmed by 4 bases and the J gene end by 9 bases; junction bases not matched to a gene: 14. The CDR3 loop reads CASSSLPGLGGSEQFF. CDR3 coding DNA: TGTGCCAGCAGCTCCCTCCCGGGACTAGGTGGAAGTGAGCAGTTCTTC.

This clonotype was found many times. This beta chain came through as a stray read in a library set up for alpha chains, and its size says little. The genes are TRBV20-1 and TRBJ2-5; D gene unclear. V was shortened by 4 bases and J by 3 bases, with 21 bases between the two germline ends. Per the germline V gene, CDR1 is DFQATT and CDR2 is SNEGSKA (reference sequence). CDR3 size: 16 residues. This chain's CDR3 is CSANPVVTVSEETQYF. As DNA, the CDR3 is TGCAGTGCTAACCCCGTGGTAACGGTCTCCGAAGAGACCCAGTACTTC.

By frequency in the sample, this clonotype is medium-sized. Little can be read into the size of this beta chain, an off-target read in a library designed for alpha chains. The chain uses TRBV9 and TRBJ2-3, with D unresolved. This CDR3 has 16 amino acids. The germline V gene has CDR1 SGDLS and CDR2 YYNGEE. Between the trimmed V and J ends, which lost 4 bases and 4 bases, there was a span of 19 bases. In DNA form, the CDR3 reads TGTGCCAGCAGCCCATCCGTGAAGCAGACGCCAGATACGCAGTATTTT. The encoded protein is CASSPSVKQTPDTQYF.

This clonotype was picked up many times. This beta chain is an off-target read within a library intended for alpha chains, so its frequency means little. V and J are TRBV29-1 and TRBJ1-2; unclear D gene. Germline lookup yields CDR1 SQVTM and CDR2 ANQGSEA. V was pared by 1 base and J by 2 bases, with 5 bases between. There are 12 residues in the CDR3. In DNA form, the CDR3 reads TGCAGCGTTGAAGGCAGAAACTATGGCTACACCTTC. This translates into CSVEGRNYGYTF.

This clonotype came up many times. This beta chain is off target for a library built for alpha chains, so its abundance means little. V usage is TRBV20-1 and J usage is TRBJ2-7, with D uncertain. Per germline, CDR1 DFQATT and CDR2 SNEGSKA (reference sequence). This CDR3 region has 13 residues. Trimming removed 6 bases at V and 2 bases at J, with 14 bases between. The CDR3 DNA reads TGCAGTGCAAGACCTCTTTTGGCCTACGAGCAGTACTTC. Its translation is CSARPLLAYEQYF.

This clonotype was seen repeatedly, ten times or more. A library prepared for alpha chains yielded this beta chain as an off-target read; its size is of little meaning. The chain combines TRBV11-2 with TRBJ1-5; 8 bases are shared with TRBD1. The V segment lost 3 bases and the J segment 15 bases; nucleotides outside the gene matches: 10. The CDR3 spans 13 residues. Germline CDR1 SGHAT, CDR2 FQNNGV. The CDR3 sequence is CASSLGGRDRRHF. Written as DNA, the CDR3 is TGTGCCAGCAGCTTGGGGGGGAGGGACAGGAGGCATTTT.

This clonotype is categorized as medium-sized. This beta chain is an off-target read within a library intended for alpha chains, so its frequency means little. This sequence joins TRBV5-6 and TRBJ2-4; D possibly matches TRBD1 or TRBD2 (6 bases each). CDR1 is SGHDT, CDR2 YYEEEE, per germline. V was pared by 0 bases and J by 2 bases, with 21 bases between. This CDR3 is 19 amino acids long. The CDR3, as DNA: TGTGCCAGCAGCTTGGTTGGCGGTGGCGACAGGACTACCAAAAACATTCAGTACTTC. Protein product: CASSLVGGGDRTTKNIQYF.

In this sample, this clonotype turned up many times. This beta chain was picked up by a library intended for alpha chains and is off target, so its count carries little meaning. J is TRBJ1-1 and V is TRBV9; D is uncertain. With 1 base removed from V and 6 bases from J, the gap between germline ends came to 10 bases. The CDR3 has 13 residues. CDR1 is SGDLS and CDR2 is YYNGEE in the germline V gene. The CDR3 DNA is TGTGCCAGCAGCGTAATGGGGAGCGCTGAAGCTTTCTTT. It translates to CASSVMGSAEAFF.

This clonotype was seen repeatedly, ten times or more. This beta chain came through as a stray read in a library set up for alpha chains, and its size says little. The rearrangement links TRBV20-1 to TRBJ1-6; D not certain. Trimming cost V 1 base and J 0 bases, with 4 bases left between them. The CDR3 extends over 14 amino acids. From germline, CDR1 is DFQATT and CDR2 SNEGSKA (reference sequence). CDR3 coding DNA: TGCAGTGCTAGAGGGAGCTCCTATAATTCACCCCTCCACTTT. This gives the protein CSARGSSYNSPLHF.